The T cell receptor beta chain under discussion was sequenced for a study of blood T cell repertoires in COVID-19. The repertoire was sequenced with immunoSEQ multiplex PCR; TCRdb's copy has only in-frame clones and lacks some. The sample holds around 79,000 clones, around 83% seen once. Trimming pared 4 bases from V and 9 bases from J, leaving 13 bases between. The germline V gene has CDR1 MGHDK and CDR2 SYGVNS. The CDR3 extends over 13 amino acids. This TCR derives from a woman aged 60 to 75 with acute or convalescent COVID-19. Sequencing was carried out using peripheral blood. The chain is built from TRBV25-1 and TRBJ2-1; D uncertain. CDR3 nucleotides: TGTGCCAGCAGTGGGTCCACGGTGATTGAGCAGTTCTTC. Encoded protein: CASSGSTVIEQFF. The full variable domain, rest sourced from reference TRBV25-1 and TRBJ2-1, is EADIYQTPRYLVIGTGKKITLECSQTMGHDKMYWYQQDPGMELHLIHYSYGVNSTEKGDLSSESTVSRIRTEHFPLTLESARPSHTSQYLCASSGSTVIEQFFGPGTRLTVL.